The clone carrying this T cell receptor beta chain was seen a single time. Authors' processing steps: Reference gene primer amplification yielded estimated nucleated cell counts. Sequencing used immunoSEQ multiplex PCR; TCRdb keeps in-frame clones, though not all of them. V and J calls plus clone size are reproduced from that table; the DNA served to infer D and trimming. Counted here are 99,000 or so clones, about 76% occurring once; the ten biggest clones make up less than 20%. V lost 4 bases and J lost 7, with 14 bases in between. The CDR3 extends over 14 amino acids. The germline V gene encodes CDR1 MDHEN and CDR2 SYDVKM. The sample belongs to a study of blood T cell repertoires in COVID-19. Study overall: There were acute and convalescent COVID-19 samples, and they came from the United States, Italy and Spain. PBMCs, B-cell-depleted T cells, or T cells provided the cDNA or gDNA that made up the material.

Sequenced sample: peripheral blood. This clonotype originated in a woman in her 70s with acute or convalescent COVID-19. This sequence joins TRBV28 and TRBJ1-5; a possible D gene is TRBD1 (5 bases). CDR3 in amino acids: CASSSSGREQPQHF. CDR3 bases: TGTGCCAGCAGTTCCTCAGGGAGGGAGCAGCCCCAGCATTTT.